These T cell receptor beta chains were read from a single sample in a study of OX40 agonist ivuxolimab in advanced cancers. Clones were read by immunoSEQ multiplex PCR, and TCRdb kept only the in-frame ones, dropping some. The repertoire consists of 90,000 to 100,000 clones, with around 87% occurring once and the leading ten covering roughly 0.16%. Sample: CD4+ or CD8+ T cells sorted from blood, taken in a trial of the OX40 agonist ivuxolimab. These TCRs come from an adult with an advanced solid tumor such as melanoma, head and neck, liver or kidney cancer. CDR3s include the opening cysteine and the closing phenylalanine or tryptophan. D genes are given only for firm matches. Clone size is given for some rows only: seen once, a few or many times, or a class if the clone is expanded.

v_call,d_call,clone_size,j_call,cdr3_nt,cdr3_aa
TRBV6-1,TRBD2,-,TRBJ2-7,TGTGCCAGCAGTGATGGTCTAGCGGCCGCCTACGAGCAGTACTTC,CASSDGLAAAYEQYF
TRBV5-5,-,-,TRBJ1-2,TGTGCCAGCAGCTCCTGGGAAGGAGGCTATGGCTACACCTTC,CASSSWEGGYGYTF
TRBV6-5,-,-,TRBJ2-7,TGTGCCAGCAGTCGGACCCTCTACGAGCAGTACTTC,CASSRTLYEQYF
TRBV7-3,-,-,TRBJ2-3,TGTGCCAGCAGCCCGCCTAGCACAGATACGCAGTATTTT,CASSPPSTDTQYF
TRBV5-1,-,-,TRBJ2-1,TGCGCCAGCAGCTTTGGACAGCTTCACAATGAGCAGTTCTTC,CASSFGQLHNEQFF
TRBV6-5,-,once,TRBJ1-2,TGTGCCAGCAGTTACAGCGAAGGGGGTTTCTATGGCTACACCTTC,CASSYSEGGFYGYTF
TRBV19,-,-,TRBJ1-5,TGTGCCAGTAGTATCGGTGCCGGGGCTCGTAGCAATCAGCCCCAGCATTTT,CASSIGAGARSNQPQHF
TRBV5-4,TRBD2,-,TRBJ2-5,TGTGCCAGCAGCTTAGGTAGCGGGGGGAATCAAGAGACCCAGTACTTC,CASSLGSGGNQETQYF
TRBV5-4,TRBD1,-,TRBJ2-5,TGTGCCAGCAGCTGGAGACAGGGCCAAGAGACCCAGTACTTC,CASSWRQGQETQYF
TRBV27,-,-,TRBJ2-6,TGTGCCAGCAGTAACCCTCAGGGCAGGGCCAACGTCCTGACTTTC,CASSNPQGRANVLTF
TRBV6-5,-,-,TRBJ2-7,TGTGCCAGCAGTTACACCGGGTCTGAGCAGTACTTC,CASSYTGSEQYF
TRBV5-1,TRBD1,-,TRBJ1-3,TGCGCCAGCAGCTGGGACCTGACAGGGGTTGGAAACACCATATATTTT,CASSWDLTGVGNTIYF
TRBV28,-,-,TRBJ2-7,TGTGCCAGCAGTTTATTTCAGGGAGGCGAGCAGTACTTC,CASSLFQGGEQYF
TRBV30,-,-,TRBJ1-3,TGTGCCTGGATGGGGGGGTTGACCATATATTTT,CAWMGGLTIYF
TRBV28,-,once,TRBJ2-7,TGTGCCAGCAGTCTCCTGGCGGGCGAGCAGTACTTC,CASSLLAGEQYF
TRBV19,TRBD1,-,TRBJ2-1,TGTGCCAGTAGTGGAAGGACAGGGGGAACCTACAATGAGCAGTTCTTC,CASSGRTGGTYNEQFF